The 24 T cell receptor beta chains reported below all come from one sample, sequenced in a study of blood T cell repertoires in COVID-19. Method: immunoSEQ multiplex PCR; TCRdb's copy keeps in-frame clones and lacks some. The sample has 200,000 to 250,000 clones, about 91% seen once. Specimen: peripheral blood. All receptors derive from a young man with acute or convalescent COVID-19.

J is TRBJ1-5 and V is TRBV7-3; D perhaps matches TRBD1 (5 bases). Between the trimmed V and J ends, which lost 5 bases and 4 bases, there was a span of 18 bases. The CDR3 loop spans 16 amino acids. CDR1 SGHTA and CDR2 FQGTGA come from the germline V gene. The CDR3 loop reads CASSAGPEWWNQPQHF. CDR3 bases: TGTGCCAGCAGCGCGGGACCGGAGTGGTGGAATCAGCCCCAGCATTTT.

In DNA, the CDR3 is TGTGCCAGCCCCCGGGGACTAGCGGTGAGCACAGATACGCAGTATTTT. Protein: CASPRGLAVSTDTQYF. The chain couples TRBV6-4 to TRBJ2-3; TRBD2 matches at 11 bases. The CDR3 is 16 amino acids. The V and J ends lost 8 bases and 0 bases, in that order; junction bases with no gene match: 7. The germline gives CDR1 MRHNA, CDR2 SNTAGT.

This rearrangement joins TRBV5-1 to TRBJ1-2; D is unclear. This CDR3 is 12 amino acids long. Trimming removed 5 bases from V and 0 bases from J, with 5 bases in between. Germline CDR1 reads SGHRS; CDR2 reads YFSETQ. Here the CDR3 reads CASREANYGYTF. The DNA for the CDR3 is TGCGCCAGCAGAGAGGCTAACTATGGCTACACCTTC.

This clone showed up just a few times. The rearrangement uses TRBV9 and TRBJ2-7; D possibly corresponds to TRBD1 (6 bases). The germline V gene has CDR1 SGDLS and CDR2 YYNGEE. The CDR3 covers 14 residues. V was cut by 0 bases and J by 3 bases, with 10 bases left in between. The CDR3 is CASSVGPGVYEQYF. For the CDR3, the DNA is TGTGCCAGCAGCGTAGGACCAGGGGTCTACGAGCAGTACTTC. The full variable domain, in which reference TRBV9 and TRBJ2-7 provide the parts outside the CDR3, is DSGVTQTPKHLITATGQRVTLRCSPRSGDLSVYWYQQSLDQGLQFLIQYYNGEERAKGNILERFSAQQFPDLHSELNLSSLELGDSALYFCASSVGPGVYEQYFGPGTRLTVT.

V and J are TRBV4-2 and TRBJ1-4, with D perhaps matching TRBD1 (5 bases). CDR1 is LGHNA and CDR2 is YNFKEQ in the germline V gene. The V and J ends lost 3 bases and 11 bases respectively, with 16 bases between them. The CDR3 is made up of 14 amino acids. The CDR3 DNA is TGTGCCAGCAGCCAGACTCAGGGAAAGGAGAAACTGTTTTTT. It encodes CASSQTQGKEKLFF.

The chain employs TRBV28 and TRBJ2-7; D possibly corresponds to TRBD1 (5 bases). V was pared by 2 bases and J by 4 bases, with 12 bases between. This CDR3 comprises 14 residues. Germline assignment: CDR1 MDHEN and CDR2 SYDVKM. The DNA of the CDR3 is TGTGCCAGCAGTTTAATAGACAGATCATACGAGCAGTACTTC. Its protein product is CASSLIDRSYEQYF.

This clone was counted only a few times. The V gene is TRBV3-1 (or the pseudogene TRBV3-2), the J gene TRBJ2-7, with a weak D call TRBD1 (6 bases). The CDR3 sequence is 15 residues long. Trimming shortened V by 0 bases and J by 3 bases, and 12 bases separated the two germline ends. In germline, CDR1 is LGHDT, CDR2 YNNKEL (reference sequence). CDR3 coding DNA: TGTGCCAGCAGCCAAGATTCGGCAGGGGTCTACGAGCAGTACTTC. Translated: CASSQDSAGVYEQYF.

V usage is TRBV6-5 and J usage is TRBJ2-7; perhaps TRBD2 as D (6 bases). Germline CDR1 and CDR2: MNHEY and SVGAGI. This CDR3 is built from 14 residues. Trimming stripped 2 bases from V and 5 bases from J, with 13 bases between. The CDR3 loop is CASSYARTNHEQYF. CDR3 coding DNA: TGTGCCAGCAGTTACGCCCGGACTAATCACGAGCAGTACTTC.

This chain uses TRBV11-2 with TRBJ1-1; D remains unclear. The CDR3 loop spans 15 amino acids. V lost 0 bases to trimming and J lost 2 bases, with 10 bases between them. Per the germline V gene, CDR1 is SGHAT and CDR2 is FQNNGV. CDR3 DNA sequence: TGTGCCAGCAGCTTAGATTTTGCGGGCAACACTGAAGCTTTCTTT. Amino acids: CASSLDFAGNTEAFF.

The V gene is TRBV5-1, the J gene TRBJ2-7; TRBD1 agrees at 9 bases. The CDR3 length is 16 residues. J gave up 2 bases and V 2 bases, and 8 bases lay outside the gene matches. Germline-derived CDR1 and CDR2 are SGHRS and YFSETQ. CDR3 nucleotides: TGCGCCAGCAGCTTCCTATCAGGACAGGGGACCTACGAGCAGTACTTC. It specifies CASSFLSGQGTYEQYF.

The V call is TRBV6-1, the J call TRBJ2-7; 9 bases match TRBD2. The CDR3 sequence is 17 residues long. Per germline, CDR1 MNHNS and CDR2 SASEGT. With V trimmed by 1 base and J by 0 bases, 7 bases remained unmatched. CDR3 DNA: TGTGCCAGCAGTGAAGACCTAGCGGGGACCTTCTCCTACGAGCAGTACTTC. This sequence encodes CASSEDLAGTFSYEQYF.

The chain joins TRBV13 to TRBJ2-2, with unresolved D. The CDR3 loop spans 14 amino acids. The germline V and J ends were trimmed by 7 bases and 6 bases, with 15 bases remaining between them. Germline V lookup: CDR1 PRHDT, CDR2 FYEKMQ (reference sequence). CDR3 residues: CASKRQAVAGELFF. CDR3 bases: TGTGCCAGCAAACGGCAGGCCGTCGCCGGGGAGCTGTTTTTT.

The gene calls are TRBV20-1 and TRBJ2-7, with D maybe TRBD2 (6 bases). The CDR3 runs to 12 residues. CDR1 is DFQATT and CDR2 is SNEGSKA in the germline V gene (reference sequence). Trimming left V 3 bases short and J 2 bases short, with 8 bases between. The CDR3 DNA sequence: TGCAGTGCTAGTTGGGGGGCCTACGAGCAGTACTTC. Protein: CSASWGAYEQYF.

The CDR3 DNA follows: TGTGCCAGCAGCTTCCTTCGGGGAGGGAGAAGCTCCTACAATGAGCAGTTCTTC. Residues: CASSFLRGGRSSYNEQFF. V gene TRBV11-2 combines with J gene TRBJ2-1, with 7 bases that match TRBD2. This CDR3 is built from 18 residues. Germline V CDR1 and CDR2: SGHAT, FQNNGV. Losses at the gene ends were 3 bases for V and 0 bases for J; bases not matched to a gene: 11. The entire variable domain, with the rest obtained from reference TRBV11-2 and TRBJ2-1, is as follows: EAGVAQSPRYKIIEKRQSVAFWCNPISGHATLYWYQQILGQGPKLLIQFQNNGVVDDSQLPKDRFSAERLKGVDSTLKIQPAKLEDSAVYLCASSFLRGGRSSYNEQFFGPGTRLTVL.

The chain links TRBV28 to TRBJ2-7; 9 bases agree with TRBD2. Germline CDR1 MDHEN, CDR2 SYDVKM. V gave up 6 bases and J gave up 5 bases; unmatched junction bases: 11. This CDR3 comprises 15 residues. The CDR3 is CASSWRLAGHHEQYF. The CDR3 coding sequence is TGTGCCAGCAGCTGGCGGCTAGCGGGACACCACGAGCAGTACTTC.

The J gene is TRBJ2-1, the V gene TRBV5-5; 7 positions match TRBD1. This CDR3 has 14 amino acids. V trimming: 3 bases; J trimming: 9 bases; junction bases outside the gene matches: 9. Germline V lookup: CDR1 SGHKS, CDR2 YYEKEE (reference sequence). The chain's CDR3 is CASSYVGGASEQFF. The CDR3 coding sequence is TGTGCCAGCAGCTACGTAGGGGGCGCGAGTGAGCAGTTCTTC.

V and J are TRBV11-3 and TRBJ2-2; the match to TRBD1 covers 7 bases. The germline V gene has CDR1 SGHNT and CDR2 YENEEA. V gave up 1 base and J gave up 2 bases; unmatched junction bases: 13. This CDR3 has 19 residues. The CDR3 DNA follows: TGTGCCAGCAGCTTAGGCTTTCGATTGGGACAGCGTAACACCGGGGAGCTGTTTTTT. Translated, it gives CASSLGFRLGQRNTGELFF.

V usage is TRBV28 and J usage is TRBJ2-3; 12 positions match TRBD1. Germline values: CDR1 MDHEN, CDR2 SYDVKM. This CDR3 is 16 amino acids long. V lost 5 bases and J lost 6; bases outside the gene matches: 9. This CDR3 is CASSPFGTGGLDTQYF. For the CDR3, the DNA is TGTGCCAGCAGTCCCTTTGGGACAGGGGGCTTGGATACGCAGTATTTT.

This chain uses TRBV7-9 with TRBJ2-2; 13 nucleotides agree with TRBD2. CDR1 is SEHNR, CDR2 FQNEAQ, per germline (reference sequence). V lost 1 base to trimming and J lost 4 bases; unmatched junction nucleotides: 3. CDR3 size: 17 residues. The CDR3 protein is CASSLETSGRITGELFF. The CDR3 DNA sequence: TGTGCCAGCAGCTTAGAGACTAGCGGGAGGATCACCGGGGAGCTGTTTTTT.

V is TRBV6-5 and J is TRBJ1-1; D gene unclear. The CDR3 length is 14 residues. Per germline, CDR1 MNHEY and CDR2 SVGAGI. The V gene lost 6 bases and the J gene lost 3 bases, with 14 bases spanning the gap. The chain's CDR3 is CASSNPQRYTEAFF. DNA of the CDR3: TGTGCCAGCAGCAACCCACAGCGGTACACTGAAGCTTTCTTT.

This chain joins TRBV18 and TRBJ2-2, with D maybe TRBD1 (5 bases). Germline V gene data show CDR1 as KGHSH and CDR2 as LQKENI. This CDR3 contains 13 residues. Trimming removed 4 bases from V and 6 bases from J, with 9 bases in between. In nucleotides, the CDR3 is TGTGCCAGCTCACAAAGGGGATCCGGGGAGCTGTTTTTT. Protein sequence: CASSQRGSGELFF. Based on the CDR3 plus reference TRBV18 and TRBJ2-2, the full variable domain is NAGVMQNPRHLVRRRGQEARLRCSPMKGHSHVYWYRQLPEEGLKFMVYLQKENIIDESGMPKERFSAEFPKEGPSILRIQQVVRGDSAAYFCASSQRGSGELFFGEGSRLTVL.

This chain connects TRBV2 to TRBJ1-3, with D uncertain. The germline V gene encodes CDR1 SNHLY and CDR2 FYNNEI. Trimming shortened V by 3 bases and J by 11 bases, and 11 bases separated the two germline ends. The CDR3 runs 12 residues. CDR3 in amino acids: CASSDQRNSIYF. CDR3 sequence (DNA): TGTGCCAGCAGTGACCAGCGAAATTCCATATATTTT.

The chain has TRBV30 and TRBJ1-6; the match to TRBD1 covers 7 bases. V was clipped by 8 bases and J by 9 bases; unmatched bases: 10. This CDR3 region has 13 residues. CDR1 is GTSNPN, CDR2 SVGIG, per germline (reference sequence). The CDR3 DNA is TGTGCCACCCCGGGGACAGCGATTTCACCCCTCCACTTT. Amino acid sequence: CATPGTAISPLHF.

This rearrangement joins TRBV5-4 to TRBJ2-2; 10 positions match TRBD2. Germline CDR1 SGHNT, CDR2 YYREEE (reference sequence). Germline trimming cut 1 base from V and 8 bases from J; bases unmatched to any gene: 5. The CDR3 is made up of 15 amino acids. The CDR3 region has the DNA TGTGCCAGCAGCTTGTGGACTAGCGGTTTTGGGGAGCTGTTTTTT. Translated, it gives CASSLWTSGFGELFF.